This T cell receptor (beta chain) derives from a study of Ad26.COV2.S vaccination and SARS-CoV-2 variants. Overall study: Each vaccinee took Ad26.COV2.S intramuscularly, once or twice 56 days apart.

This clone was picked up one time. Antigen: not known. Trimming left V 3 bases short and J 10 bases short, with 13 bases between. CDR3 size: 12 residues. The germline V gene encodes CDR1 SGHRS and CDR2 YFSETQ. Treatment defined: about 20 received Ad26.COV2.S at low or high dose, single or two shots; about 5 received placebo; per-sample allocation not given. Samples came from day 63 after the first vaccine or placebo injection. Study-wide findings and caveats: Assessments of TCR breadth and depth may have underestimated the total T cell responses. Researchers reported similar non-spike TCR breadth in vaccine and placebo recipients.

Sequencing was performed with immunoSEQ multiplex PCR; in TCRdb, only in-frame clones are kept and a portion is missing. The sample consists of a few hundred thousand clones, approximately 90% of them appearing once. The sequences come from peripheral blood, collected in a trial of Ad26.COV2.S vaccine versus placebo. The chain uses TRBV5-1 and TRBJ1-1; D gene uncertain. This sequence originates from a person between 18 and 60 years old who received the Ad26.COV2.S COVID-19 vaccine or a placebo. The CDR3 DNA sequence: TGCGCCAGCAGCTCGGACGGGAATCCAGCTTTCTTT. This translates into CASSSDGNPAFF.